The 8 T cell receptor beta chains listed next were all sequenced from one sample in a study of molecular identifiers for immune sequencing clone quantification. A single record per CDR3 protein comes from TCRdb applying MiXCR to the PCR reads. Here the sample spans about 65,000 distinct CDR3 sequences, less than 20% being singletons. The sequenced material came from naive CD8+ T cells from blood, with Jurkat cell RNA spiked in. Subset in this sample: FACS-sorted CD8+CD4-CCR7+CD45RA+ naive T cells. Every receptor here comes from a human donor in good health. Some libraries in this study had Jurkat cell RNA spiked in.

With respect to this clonotype: Mismatch with germline at one junction end may stem from a read error. The chain is built from TRBV20-1 and TRBJ2-3; 12 bases are a match to TRBD2. This CDR3 contains 18 residues. Germline V gene lookup returns CDR1 DFQATT and CDR2 SNEGSKA (reference sequence). Written as DNA, the CDR3 is TGCAGTGCTGGAGACAGGACTAGCGGGATTTATAGCACAGATACGCAGTATTTT. It yields the protein CSAGDRTSGIYSTDTQYF.

The table lists this clonotype with many counts. V usage is TRBV7-9 and J usage is TRBJ2-3, with D unclear. The CDR3 length is 14 residues. The germline V gene has CDR1 SEHNR and CDR2 FQNEAQ (reference sequence). V was clipped by 5 bases and J by 1 base, with 10 bases between them. CDR3: CASSPPQRTDTQYF. CDR3 DNA: TGTGCCAGCAGCCCCCCCCAGCGCACAGATACGCAGTATTTT.

This clonotype was seen ten or more times. The gene calls are TRBV4-1 and TRBJ1-5; TRBD1 agrees at 9 bases. Germline V gene sequence: CDR1 MGHRA, CDR2 YSYEKL. This CDR3 has 15 residues. J gave up 2 bases and V 4 bases, and 3 bases lay outside the gene matches. This chain's CDR3 is CASSPRDRGNQPQHF. The CDR3, as DNA: TGCGCCAGCAGCCCCCGGGACAGGGGCAATCAGCCCCAGCATTTT.

The chain joins TRBV6-5 to TRBJ2-7; 8 bases are shared with TRBD2. There are 16 residues in the CDR3. The J segment lost 0 bases and the V segment lost 0 bases, leaving 4 bases of the junction unmatched. The germline gives CDR1 MNHEY, CDR2 SVGAGI. CDR3 region: CASSYSSGGSSYEQYF. Here the CDR3 DNA reads TGTGCCAGCAGTTACTCTTCGGGAGGGAGCTCCTACGAGCAGTACTTC.

This clonotype was seen at least ten times. The V gene is TRBV5-4, the J gene TRBJ2-3; D is uncertain. This CDR3 comprises 16 residues. The V gene lost 3 bases and the J gene lost 0 bases, with 14 bases spanning the gap. The germline V gene encodes CDR1 SGHNT and CDR2 YYREEE (reference sequence). The CDR3 nucleotides are TGTGCCAGCAGCTCGCCCCAGTACTCAAGCACAGATACGCAGTATTTT. Its translation: CASSSPQYSSTDTQYF.

This clonotype was seen many times. The chain recombines TRBV6-6 with TRBJ2-7; D unresolved. V lost 7 bases, J lost 7 bases, and 20 bases lay in between. There are 14 residues in the CDR3. The germline gives CDR1 MNHNY, CDR2 SVGAGI (reference sequence). The DNA for the CDR3 is TGTGCCAGCACCATCCCCGGTGGGGTGAGGGAGCAGTACTTC. It is translated as CASTIPGGVREQYF.

This clonotype has a count of ten or more. The chain is built from TRBV27 and TRBJ1-5; TRBD1 is a possible D gene (5 bases). CDR3 length: 15 amino acids. Per germline, CDR1 MNHEY and CDR2 SMNVEV (reference sequence). Trimming stripped 4 bases from V and 8 bases from J, with 18 bases between. CDR3 in amino acids: CASSWGGLQGEPQHF. The CDR3 DNA follows: TGTGCCAGCAGTTGGGGGGGACTTCAAGGGGAGCCCCAGCATTTT.

This clonotype was counted between two and nine times. The genes are TRBV11-2 and TRBJ2-7; 11 nucleotides agree with TRBD2. Germline CDR1 and CDR2: SGHAT and FQNNGV. The J segment lost 5 bases and the V segment lost 1 base, leaving 4 bases of the junction unmatched. The CDR3 has 15 amino acids. The CDR3 nucleotides read TGTGCCAGCAGCTTAGCGACTAGCGGGGTAAACGAGCAGTACTTC. It codes for CASSLATSGVNEQYF.